The 30 T cell receptor beta chains listed next were all sequenced from one sample in a study of PD-1 blockade in mismatch repair-deficient tumors. The data were produced by immunoSEQ multiplex PCR, yet TCRdb's version contains in-frame clones alone and is incomplete. The sample has approximately 63,000 clones, around 89% seen once. Sequencing was performed on peripheral blood, taken 52 weeks after starting pembrolizumab. Receptor source: an adult with mismatch repair-deficient cancer.

The V gene is TRBV5-5, the J gene TRBJ2-7; 7 positions match TRBD2. The ends lost 0 bases at V and 2 bases at J; junction bases unmatched: 5. The V gene's germline CDR1 is SGHKS and CDR2 YYEKEE (reference sequence). The CDR3 covers 15 residues. The CDR3 is CASSLDLAEPYEQYF. The CDR3 DNA is TGTGCCAGCAGCTTGGACCTAGCGGAACCCTACGAGCAGTACTTC.

A few counts support this clone. The genes are TRBV4-1 and TRBJ1-5; D gene unclear. This CDR3 has 13 residues. In germline, CDR1 is MGHRA, CDR2 YSYEKL. Trimming removed 1 base at V and 5 bases at J, with 6 bases between. This chain's CDR3 is CASSQVGDQPQHF. CDR3 bases: TGCGCCAGCAGCCAAGTGGGAGATCAGCCCCAGCATTTT.

CDR3 nucleotides: TGCGCCAGCAGCCAAGAAACAGGGGGCGCCCCGGGCTCTGGGGCCAACGTCCTGACTTTC. Translating it yields CASSQETGGAPGSGANVLTF. The chain is built from TRBV4-3 and TRBJ2-6, with 9 bases identical to TRBD1. CDR1 and CDR2 from the germline V gene are LGHNA and YSLEER. The trim removed 0 bases at V and 0 bases at J, leaving 9 bases unmatched. The CDR3 has 20 amino acids.

The chain carries TRBV5-6 and TRBJ2-6; no clear D gene. The CDR3 length is 18 residues. Germline CDR1 and CDR2: SGHDT and YYEEEE. The V end was cut by 1 base, the J end by 0 bases, with 14 bases between. CDR3 bases: TGTGCCAGCAGCTTGTATGCGGACCCCCGCTCTGGGGCCAACGTCCTGACTTTC. Translating gives CASSLYADPRSGANVLTF.

The chain uses TRBV4-1 and TRBJ2-5; 9 nucleotides align to TRBD1. CDR1 and CDR2 (germline): MGHRA, YSYEKL. The CDR3 is 15 residues long. Trimming cost V 3 bases and J 1 base; bases outside gene matches: 3. CDR3 residues: CASSHGQGTQETQYF. CDR3 in DNA: TGCGCCAGCAGCCATGGACAGGGGACCCAAGAGACCCAGTACTTC.

This sequence joins TRBV25-1 and TRBJ1-5; TRBD1 agrees at 8 bases. There are 17 residues in the CDR3. V trimming: 6 bases; J trimming: 0 bases; junction bases outside the gene matches: 10. The germline CDR1 and CDR2 sequences are MGHDK and SYGVNS. The CDR3 loop reads CASRPRTGRNSNQPQHF. In nucleotides, the CDR3 is TGTGCCAGCAGACCCCGGACAGGGAGAAATAGCAATCAGCCCCAGCATTTT.

V usage is TRBV9 and J usage is TRBJ1-5; perhaps TRBD1 as D (6 bases). Trimming left V 3 bases short and J 4 bases short, with 11 bases between. The CDR3 loop spans 14 amino acids. Germline CDR1 SGDLS, CDR2 YYNGEE. CDR3 DNA: TGTGCCAGCAGCGCAGGACAGCTAAATCAGCCCCAGCATTTT. This sequence encodes CASSAGQLNQPQHF.

This chain joins TRBV19 and TRBJ2-1, with 8 bases fitting TRBD2. Trimming removed 1 base from V and 0 bases from J; junction bases left unmatched: 5. CDR1 and CDR2 from the germline V gene are LNHDA and SQIVND (reference sequence). CDR3 length: 17 amino acids. CDR3 coding DNA: TGTGCCAGTAGTATAGGGGTCGGGAGGGCCTCCTACAATGAGCAGTTCTTC. Its translation is CASSIGVGRASYNEQFF.

V is TRBV5-1 and J is TRBJ2-1; TRBD2 matches at 11 bases. The CDR3 extends over 15 amino acids. Germline lookup yields CDR1 SGHRS and CDR2 YFSETQ. After removal of 4 bases from V and 4 bases from J, the junction contained 4 bases not matched to a gene. In DNA form, the CDR3 reads TGCGCCAGCAGCCCCGGGACTAGCGGATACAATGAGCAGTTCTTC. The encoded protein is CASSPGTSGYNEQFF.

The chain employs TRBV12-2 and TRBJ2-5; the listed D gene, TRBD2, was not tested against the DNA. TRBV12-2 is shown as a pseudogene. The CDR3 has 18 residues. This CDR3 is CASRLEPIGLAFYETQYF. The CDR3 DNA reads as TGTGCAAGTCGCTTAGAACCAATCGGACTAGCCTTTTACGAGACCCAGTACTTC.

As for this clone: The same CDR3 is also encoded by other DNA sequences in this sample. The chain joins TRBV6-5 to TRBJ1-2, with 9 bases identical to TRBD1. This CDR3 is 15 amino acids long. CDR1 MNHEY and CDR2 SVGAGI come from the germline V gene. With 5 bases clipped from V and 8 bases from J, the junction kept 12 bases outside the gene matches. CDR3 in DNA: TGTGCCAGCAGTGGCGACCGGGACAGGGTGGGCGGCTACACCTTC. Protein: CASSGDRDRVGGYTF.

The rearrangement uses TRBV21-1 and TRBJ1-4; the DNA was not used to check the table's D call, TRBD1. TRBV21-1 is designated a pseudogene. The CDR3 extends over 16 amino acids. DNA for the CDR3: TGTGCCAGCAGCCGACAGGGGGCGAAGGCGGGGGAAAAACTGTTTTTT. Its protein product is CASSRQGAKAGEKLFF.

This chain connects TRBV5-6 to TRBJ2-5, with D unresolved. CDR1 is SGHDT, CDR2 YYEEEE, per germline. V was cut by 3 bases and J by 5 bases, with 5 bases left in between. The CDR3 is 11 residues long. The CDR3 here is CASSWRETQYF. The DNA for the CDR3 is TGTGCCAGCAGCTGGCGGGAGACCCAGTACTTC.

V and J are TRBV19 and TRBJ2-5; no clear D gene. Trimming took off 4 bases at V and 4 bases at J, with 10 bases between the two ends. Germline V gene data show CDR1 as LNHDA and CDR2 as SQIVND (reference sequence). This CDR3 comprises 13 residues. The CDR3 reads CASSTKLGETQYF. In DNA form, the CDR3 reads TGTGCCAGTAGTACCAAGTTGGGAGAGACCCAGTACTTC.

Only a few counts were recorded for this clone. The V and J genes are TRBV7-6 and TRBJ2-2; no definite D call. There are 11 residues in the CDR3. With 7 bases removed from V and 4 bases from J, the gap between germline ends came to 4 bases. Germline CDR1 and CDR2: SGHVS and FNYEAQ. CDR3 sequence reads: CASTVTGELFF. The CDR3 nucleotides read TGTGCCAGCACCGTCACCGGGGAGCTGTTTTTT.

The count of this clone is one. V gene TRBV11-3 combines with J gene TRBJ2-3, with 10 bases that match TRBD2. CDR1 SGHNT and CDR2 YENEEA come from the germline V gene. The CDR3 totals 16 residues. Trimming took 2 bases from V and 5 from J; bases not matched to a gene: 7. CDR3: CASSLILAGVEDTQYF. In DNA form, the CDR3 reads TGTGCCAGCAGCTTAATCCTAGCGGGAGTGGAAGATACGCAGTATTTT.

The chain combines TRBV27 with TRBJ2-1; 11 nucleotides match TRBD2. The junction had 9 bases not matched to a gene; V was cut back by 4 bases and J by 4 bases. Germline lookup yields CDR1 MNHEY and CDR2 SMNVEV (reference sequence). This CDR3 region has 17 residues. CDR3 sequence: CASSSKSGLAEYNEQFF. CDR3 in DNA: TGTGCCAGCAGTTCGAAGTCGGGACTAGCGGAATACAATGAGCAGTTCTTC.

The rearrangement links TRBV28 to TRBJ2-2; D unclear. CDR1 is MDHEN, CDR2 SYDVKM, per germline. V gave up 1 base and J gave up 6 bases, with 15 bases separating them. This CDR3 is 16 amino acids long. The CDR3 DNA follows: TGTGCCAGCAGTTTATCGCCCCTAATGAGCGCCGGGGAGCTGTTTTTT. This sequence encodes CASSLSPLMSAGELFF.

The rearrangement uses TRBV27 and TRBJ1-2; 8 nucleotides match TRBD1. V lost 8 bases to trimming and J lost 1 base; unmatched junction nucleotides: 12. The germline gives CDR1 MNHEY, CDR2 SMNVEV (reference sequence). The CDR3 is made up of 16 amino acids. The CDR3 DNA follows: TGTGCCAGCGGCACCAACCGGGACAGGATTAACTATGGCTACACCTTC. It yields the protein CASGTNRDRINYGYTF.

This clone has more than one count but fewer than ten. The V and J genes are TRBV10-1 and TRBJ2-5; 7 bases agree with TRBD1. With 2 bases clipped from V and 6 bases from J, the junction kept 6 bases outside the gene matches. Per germline, CDR1 WNHNN and CDR2 SYGVQD (reference sequence). The CDR3 loop spans 14 amino acids. The CDR3 region is CASSEGDSRQTQYF. DNA for the CDR3: TGCGCCAGCAGTGAGGGGGACAGCCGGCAGACCCAGTACTTC.

This chain uses TRBV13 with TRBJ2-5, with D possibly matching TRBD1 (6 bases). The V and J ends lost 5 bases and 5 bases respectively, with 15 bases between them. Germline V CDR1 and CDR2: PRHDT, FYEKMQ (reference sequence). CDR3 size: 14 residues. The CDR3 here is CASSPTGPVETQYF. CDR3 nucleotide sequence: TGTGCCAGCAGCCCGACAGGCCCTGTGGAGACCCAGTACTTC.

The rearrangement links TRBV6-5 to TRBJ2-7, with no clear D. The V and J ends lost 5 bases and 0 bases respectively, with 11 bases between them. The length of the CDR3 is 14 residues. Germline V gene sequence: CDR1 MNHEY, CDR2 SVGAGI. The CDR3 here is CASSHTESSYEQYF. DNA of the CDR3: TGTGCCAGCAGTCATACAGAATCCTCCTACGAGCAGTACTTC.

In this sample, this clone turned up once. The chain uses TRBV9 and TRBJ2-3; D may be TRBD2 (6 bases). In germline, CDR1 is SGDLS, CDR2 YYNGEE. The CDR3 length is 16 residues. V was clipped by 2 bases and J by 1 base, with 14 bases between them. The CDR3, as DNA: TGTGCCAGCAGCGTTCATGGGACTCCTCGCACAGATACGCAGTATTTT. Its protein product is CASSVHGTPRTDTQYF.

The chain couples TRBV18 to TRBJ1-5, with 9 nucleotides matching TRBD1. Trimming at V came to 5 bases and at J to 5 bases, leaving 10 bases not matched to a gene. CDR1 and CDR2 (germline): KGHSH, LQKENI. The CDR3 runs to 16 residues. The chain's CDR3 is CASSADRGGEDQPQHF. CDR3 bases: TGTGCCAGCTCAGCGGACAGGGGCGGTGAGGATCAGCCCCAGCATTTT.

The chain carries TRBV29-1 and TRBJ2-7; weak D call: TRBD1 (5 bases). This CDR3 contains 13 residues. V lost 2 bases and J 4 bases, leaving 12 bases between the germline ends. Germline V lookup: CDR1 SQVTM, CDR2 ANQGSEA. The CDR3 here is CSVELGVAYEQYF. The CDR3 nucleotides read TGCAGCGTTGAACTAGGGGTGGCGTACGAGCAGTACTTC.

The chain couples TRBV6-1 to TRBJ2-2; possible D gene TRBD1, 7 bases. The CDR3 is made up of 15 amino acids. Trimming removed 1 base at V and 6 bases at J, with 12 bases between. The germline V gene encodes CDR1 MNHNS and CDR2 SASEGT. The CDR3 loop reads CASSEVVRGAGELFF. CDR3 DNA: TGTGCCAGCAGTGAAGTGGTCAGGGGGGCCGGGGAGCTGTTTTTT.

This rearrangement joins TRBV5-1 to TRBJ2-3; 10 bases are shared with TRBD2. CDR3 length: 18 residues. Germline V gene data show CDR1 as SGHRS and CDR2 as YFSETQ. V shed 0 bases, J shed 0 bases, and the junction held 7 bases outside the gene matches. The CDR3 nucleotides are TGCGCCAGCAGCTTGGGGCTAGCGGGAGCTATTAGCACAGATACGCAGTATTTT. Its translation: CASSLGLAGAISTDTQYF.

This clone has only one observation. The V and J genes are TRBV11-2 and TRBJ2-2; either TRBD1 or TRBD2 may fit D (5 bases each). Per the germline V gene, CDR1 is SGHAT and CDR2 is FQNNGV. This CDR3 comprises 15 residues. Trimming removed 3 bases at V and 7 bases at J, with 15 bases between. The CDR3 spells CASSFLLDSFGELFF. Here the CDR3 DNA reads TGTGCCAGCAGCTTCCTACTAGACAGTTTCGGGGAGCTGTTTTTT. Combining the CDR3 with reference TRBV11-2 and TRBJ2-2 gives the whole variable domain EAGVAQSPRYKIIEKRQSVAFWCNPISGHATLYWYQQILGQGPKLLIQFQNNGVVDDSQLPKDRFSAERLKGVDSTLKIQPAKLEDSAVYLCASSFLLDSFGELFFGEGSRLTVL.

In this sample, this clone turned up a few times. Other DNA sequences within the sample encode an identical CDR3. The V and J genes are TRBV7-9 and TRBJ2-7; the D is unclear. V was clipped by 2 bases and J by 1 base, with 6 bases between them. The CDR3 totals 13 residues. Germline lookup yields CDR1 SEHNR and CDR2 FQNEAQ (reference sequence). CDR3 in DNA: TGTGCCAGCAGCTTACCAGGATCCTACGAGCAGTACTTC. Its translation is CASSLPGSYEQYF.

The chain combines TRBV19 with TRBJ2-6; no reliable D call. This CDR3 region has 14 residues. Germline-derived CDR1 and CDR2 are LNHDA and SQIVND (reference sequence). Trimming removed 5 bases from V and 4 bases from J, with 9 bases in between. Here the CDR3 reads CASSPNTGANVLTF. The CDR3 DNA is TGTGCCAGTAGTCCGAACACAGGGGCCAACGTCCTGACTTTC.